Listed below are T cell receptor beta chains from one sample, sequenced in a study of blood T cell repertoires in COVID-19. The protocol was immunoSEQ multiplex PCR, while the TCRdb copy is restricted to in-frame clones and leaves out a portion. Of tens of thousands of clones listed, around nine tenths are singletons. Source material: peripheral blood. The receptors here all came from a man in his fifties or sixties with acute or convalescent COVID-19. CDR3s leave out the opening cysteine and the closing phenylalanine or tryptophan. Fields, in order: V gene, J gene, CDR3 protein.

TRBV28	TRBJ2-7	ASRPVLAREQY
TRBV6-1	TRBJ1-5	ASSEWGLNQPQH
TRBV13	TRBJ1-1	ASSLGSGTEAF
TRBV15	TRBJ1-4	ATSREEGGEKLF
TRBV3-1/TRBV3-2	TRBJ2-7	ASSQGQYEQY
TRBV19	TRBJ2-1	ASSSGQGANEQF
TRBV24-1	TRBJ2-2	ATSGESVTGELF
TRBV9	TRBJ2-7	ASSVAGSGSPYEQY
TRBV7-2	TRBJ1-1	ASSFDLVRVSSTEAF
TRBV27	TRBJ1-5	ASSFRQGSQPQH
TRBV5-1	TRBJ2-1	ASSLVVGGLYNEQF
TRBV3-1/TRBV3-2	TRBJ1-4	ASSQNQRGEKLF
TRBV7-2	TRBJ1-6	ASSLDRVNSPLH
TRBV4-1	TRBJ1-4	ASSQRGGATNEKLF
TRBV5-5	TRBJ1-1	ASSLSGQGRAEAF
TRBV3-1/TRBV3-2	TRBJ2-3	ASSQKIYGTQY
TRBV28	TRBJ1-1	ASSSLAKEAF
TRBV2	TRBJ2-5	ASRRQTGIQETQY
TRBV2	TRBJ2-3	ASSEALLAVTDTQY
TRBV29-1	TRBJ1-4	SVGTDYEKLF
TRBV27	TRBJ1-1	ASSLLGQSVTEAF
TRBV7-9	TRBJ2-1	ASSPRDRGWNEQF
TRBV3-1/TRBV3-2	TRBJ2-3	ASSQVSLLAGDFTDTQY
TRBV6-5	TRBJ2-7	ASSPDRFPYEQY
TRBV6-2/TRBV6-3	TRBJ2-5	ASSPQRGRAQETQY
TRBV2	TRBJ1-4	ASSVFVPGQGAQNEKLF
TRBV24-1	TRBJ2-2	ATSDLRFGLRELF
TRBV7-2	TRBJ2-3	ASSLETPYTDTQY
TRBV7-9	TRBJ2-1	ASTPGGNEQF
TRBV18	TRBJ2-1	ASSPGLFNEQF
TRBV20-1	TRBJ1-4	SASGQGVGEKLF
TRBV6-2/TRBV6-3	TRBJ1-6	ASSTTGDPPLH
TRBV7-9	TRBJ2-1	ASSLGLAVSSSYNEQF
TRBV18	TRBJ2-7	ASSPGTSGDEQY
TRBV10-2	TRBJ1-5	ASSESEDSNQPQH
TRBV5-1	TRBJ2-3	ASSLGLAGAMDTQY
TRBV18	TRBJ1-1	ASSPRDLGNTEAF
TRBV7-2	TRBJ1-6	ASSSQGSNSPLH
TRBV7-9	TRBJ2-3	ASSSAPAGGRTDTQY
TRBV29-1	TRBJ1-1	SVGQGSGAAEAF
TRBV10-1	TRBJ2-3	ASGAEDTQY
TRBV19	TRBJ1-1	ASKAGDQNTEAF
TRBV29-1	TRBJ1-3	SVEGDTRWGNTIY
TRBV6-5	TRBJ1-5	ASNLGQGARQPQH
TRBV19	TRBJ2-1	ASSIRLSRGNNEQF
TRBV23-1	TRBJ1-3	ASSLNSLVLGNTIY
TRBV5-6	TRBJ1-4	ASSLGDRVLF
TRBV4-3	TRBJ2-4	ASSQDIAGLNIQY
TRBV4-1	TRBJ2-5	ASSQDHRGETQY
TRBV6-1	TRBJ1-5	ASSAGTVRGNQPQH
TRBV11-2	TRBJ2-1	ASSPGLAGNEQF
TRBV5-4	TRBJ2-5	ASSLIGFRETQY
TRBV2	TRBJ1-4	ASSEREKLF
TRBV5-5	TRBJ2-1	ASSLVQRPYNEQF